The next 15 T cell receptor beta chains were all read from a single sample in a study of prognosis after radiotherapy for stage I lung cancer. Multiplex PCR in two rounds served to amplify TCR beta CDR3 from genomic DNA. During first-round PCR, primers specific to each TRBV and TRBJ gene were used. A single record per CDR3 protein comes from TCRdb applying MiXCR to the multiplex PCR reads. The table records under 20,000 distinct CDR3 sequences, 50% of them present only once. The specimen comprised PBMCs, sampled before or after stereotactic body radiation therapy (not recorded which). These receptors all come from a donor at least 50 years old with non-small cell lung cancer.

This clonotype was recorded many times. This CDR3 reads CSVERGTDTQYF. The CDR3 bases are TGCAGCGTTGAGCGGGGCACAGATACGCAGTATTTT. V usage is TRBV29-1 and J usage is TRBJ2-3; TRBD2 might be the D (5 bases). Deletions cut 3 bases from V and 1 base from J, with 5 bases between. CDR3 size: 12 residues. Germline V gives CDR1 SQVTM, CDR2 ANQGSEA.

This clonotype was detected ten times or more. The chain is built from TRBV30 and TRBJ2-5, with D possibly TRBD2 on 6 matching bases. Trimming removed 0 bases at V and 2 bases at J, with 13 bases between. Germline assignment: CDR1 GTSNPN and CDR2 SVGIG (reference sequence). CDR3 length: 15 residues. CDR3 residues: CAWSVRGFGQETQYF. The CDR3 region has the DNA TGTGCCTGGAGTGTACGGGGGTTTGGGCAAGAGACCCAGTACTTC.

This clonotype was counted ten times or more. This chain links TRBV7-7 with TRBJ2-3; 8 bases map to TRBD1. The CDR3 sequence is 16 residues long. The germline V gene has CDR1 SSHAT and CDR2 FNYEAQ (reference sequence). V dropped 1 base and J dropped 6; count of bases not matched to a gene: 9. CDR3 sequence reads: CASSLGTGTFGDTQYF. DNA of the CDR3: TGTGCCAGCAGCTTAGGGACAGGGACTTTCGGGGATACGCAGTATTTT.

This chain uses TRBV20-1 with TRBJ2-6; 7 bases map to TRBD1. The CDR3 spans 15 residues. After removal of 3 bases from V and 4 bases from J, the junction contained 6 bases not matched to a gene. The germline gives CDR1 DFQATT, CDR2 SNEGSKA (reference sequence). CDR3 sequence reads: CSASIPGQGANVLTF. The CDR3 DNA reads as TGCAGTGCTAGTATACCGGGACAGGGGGCCAACGTCCTGACTTTC.

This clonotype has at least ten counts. The CDR3 DNA reads TGTGCCAGCAGCTTGAGGGGAGCCGGAAACACCATATATTTT. Its translation: CASSLRGAGNTIYF. The chain combines TRBV5-6 with TRBJ1-3; D is possibly TRBD1 (5 bases). Trimming took 1 base from V and 4 from J, leaving 9 bases between them. The CDR3 has 14 amino acids. CDR1 is SGHDT, CDR2 YYEEEE, per germline.

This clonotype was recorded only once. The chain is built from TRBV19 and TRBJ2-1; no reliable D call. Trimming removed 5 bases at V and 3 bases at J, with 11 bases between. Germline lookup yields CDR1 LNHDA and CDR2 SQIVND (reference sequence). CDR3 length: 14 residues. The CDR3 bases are TGTGCCAGTAGTGCTGGCAGGTACTACAATGAGCAGTTCTTC. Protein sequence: CASSAGRYYNEQFF.

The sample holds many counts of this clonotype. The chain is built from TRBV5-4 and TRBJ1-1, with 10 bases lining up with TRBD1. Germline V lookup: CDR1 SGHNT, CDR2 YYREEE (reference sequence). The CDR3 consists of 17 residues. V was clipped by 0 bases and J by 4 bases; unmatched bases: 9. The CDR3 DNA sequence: TGTGCCAGCAGCTTGGGGCCCCGGACAGGGGGGGGCACTGAAGCTTTCTTT. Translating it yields CASSLGPRTGGGTEAFF.

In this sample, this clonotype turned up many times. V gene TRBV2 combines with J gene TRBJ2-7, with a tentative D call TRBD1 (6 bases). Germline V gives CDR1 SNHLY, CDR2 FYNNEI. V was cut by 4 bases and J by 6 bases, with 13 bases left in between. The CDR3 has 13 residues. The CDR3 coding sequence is TGTGCCAGCAGTGGCGACAGGACCCGCGAGCAGTACTTC. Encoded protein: CASSGDRTREQYF.

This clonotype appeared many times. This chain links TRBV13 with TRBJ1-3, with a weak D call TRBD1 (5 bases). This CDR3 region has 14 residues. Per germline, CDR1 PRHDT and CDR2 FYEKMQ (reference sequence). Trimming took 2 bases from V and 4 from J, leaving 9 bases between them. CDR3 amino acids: CASSLLAGGNTIYF. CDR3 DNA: TGTGCCAGCAGCTTACTGGCAGGGGGAAACACCATATATTTT. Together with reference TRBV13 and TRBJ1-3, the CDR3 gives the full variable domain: AAGVIQSPRHLIKEKRETATLKCYPIPRHDTVYWYQQGPGQDPQFLISFYEKMQSDKGSIPDRFSAQQFSDYHSELNMSSLELGDSALYFCASSLLAGGNTIYFGEGSWLTVV.

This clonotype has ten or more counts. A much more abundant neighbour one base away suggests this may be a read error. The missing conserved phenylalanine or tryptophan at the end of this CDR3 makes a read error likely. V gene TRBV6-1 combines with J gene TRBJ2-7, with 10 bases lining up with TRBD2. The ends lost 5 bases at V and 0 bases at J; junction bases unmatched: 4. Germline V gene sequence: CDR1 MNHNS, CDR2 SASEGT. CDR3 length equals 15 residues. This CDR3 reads CASSQRTSGSYEQYL. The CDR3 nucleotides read TGTGCCAGCAGTCAGCGGACTAGCGGCTCCTACGAGCAGTACCTC.

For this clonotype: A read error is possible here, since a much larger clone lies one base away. The CDR3 loop reads CSSSLLVVAGGPGFEQYF. For the CDR3, the DNA is TGTTCCAGCAGTTTATTGGTGGTAGCGGGAGGGCCAGGGTTCGAGCAGTACTTC. This chain joins TRBV28 and TRBJ2-7; 11 bases map to TRBD2. The CDR3 sequence is 18 residues long. The V gene's germline CDR1 is MDHEN and CDR2 SYDVKM.

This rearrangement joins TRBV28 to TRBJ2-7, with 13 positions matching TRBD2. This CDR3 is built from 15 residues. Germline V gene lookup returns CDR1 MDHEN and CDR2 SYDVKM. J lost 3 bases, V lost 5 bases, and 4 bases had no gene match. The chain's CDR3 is CASSEGLAGFYEQYF. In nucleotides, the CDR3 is TGTGCCAGCAGTGAGGGACTAGCGGGATTCTACGAGCAGTACTTC.

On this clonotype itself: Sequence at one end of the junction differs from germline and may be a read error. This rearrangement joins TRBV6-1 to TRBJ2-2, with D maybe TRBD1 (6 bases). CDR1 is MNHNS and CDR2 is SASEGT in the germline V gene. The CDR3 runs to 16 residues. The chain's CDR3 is CASSPRGGSNTGEMFF. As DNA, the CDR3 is TGTGCCAGCAGTCCCCGAGGGGGATCGAACACCGGGGAGATGTTTTTT.

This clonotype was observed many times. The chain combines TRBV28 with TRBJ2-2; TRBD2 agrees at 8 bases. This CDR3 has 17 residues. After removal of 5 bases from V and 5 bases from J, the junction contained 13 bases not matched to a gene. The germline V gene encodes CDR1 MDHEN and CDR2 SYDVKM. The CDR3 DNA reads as TGTGCCAGCAGTCTCCAGGGCGGGGGGCGGAGAACCGGGGAGCTGTTTTTT. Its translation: CASSLQGGGRRTGELFF.

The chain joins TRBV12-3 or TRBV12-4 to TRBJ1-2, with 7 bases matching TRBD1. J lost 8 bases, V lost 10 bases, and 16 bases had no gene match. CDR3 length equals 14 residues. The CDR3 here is CANIFDRANRGYTF. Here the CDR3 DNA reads TGTGCCAACATCTTCGACAGGGCCAATAGAGGCTACACCTTC.